This TCR beta chain was found in a study of T cells of healthy individuals. This clonotype was recorded a few times. V shed 5 bases and J shed 5 bases, with 15 bases lying between them. CDR3 length: 14 amino acids. Germline V gene data show CDR1 as MNHEY and CDR2 as SMNVEV (reference sequence). MiXCR, run by TCRdb on the 5' RACE reads, gives a single entry per CDR3 protein. The table lists nearly 100,000 distinct CDR3 sequences, roughly 18% of them singletons. This receptor was identified in a human donor in good health. The V call is TRBV27, the J call TRBJ2-5, with D possibly matching TRBD2 (5 bases). The CDR3 spells CASSPIGVSETQYF. As DNA, the CDR3 is TGTGCCAGCAGTCCCATCGGGGTTTCGGAGACCCAGTACTTC.